This T cell receptor (beta chain) was sequenced for a study of cytotoxic CD8 clonotypes in ibrutinib-treated CLL. The study's findings and limits: Sustained-remission and progressing patients had unequal sampling times.

As concerns this clone: Its matching antigen is unknown.

Sequencing was designed to attain a depth spanning 1 in 200,000 to 1 in 1 million T cells. Repertoires were generated with immunoSEQ multiplex PCR, while TCRdb's copy carries only in-frame clones and drops some. The sample yields some 76,000 clones, over 80% seen once. This CDR3 is 13 amino acids long. J gave up 8 bases and V 4 bases, and 4 bases lay outside the gene matches. Germline V gene data show CDR1 as MDHEN and CDR2 as SYDVKM. This TCR derives from a human donor with chronic lymphocytic leukemia. The sequenced sample was PBMCs, obtained after 24 months of ibrutinib treatment. The V call is TRBV28, the J call TRBJ2-2; 7 bases align to TRBD2. Here the CDR3 DNA reads TGTGCCAGCAGTTCCGGACTAGTTGGGGAGCTGTTTTTT. As protein: CASSSGLVGELFF. Drawing the rest from reference TRBV28 and TRBJ2-2, the complete variable domain is DVKVTQSSRYLVKRTGEKVFLECVQDMDHENMFWYRQDPGLGLRLIYFSYDVKMKEKGDIPEGYSVSREKKERFSLILESASTNQTSMYLCASSSGLVGELFFGEGSRLTVL.